The T cell receptor beta chain described here comes from a study of identical twins. Study-level findings and limits: Invariant MAIT and iNKT cells may have partly biased zero-insertion analyses. Modeled out-of-frame TCR alpha sharing in monozygotic twins fell below observed levels. Carriage of fewer insertions was seen in abundant cord blood beta clonotypes, whereas memory repertoires showed none.

The ends lost 5 bases at V and 4 bases at J; junction bases unmatched: 6. The CDR3 runs 14 residues. The germline V gene encodes CDR1 SEHNR and CDR2 FQNEAQ (reference sequence). This clonotype was observed at least ten times. What it binds is unknown. TCRdb passed the 5' RACE reads through MiXCR, listing each CDR3 protein once. The table shows hundreds of thousands of distinct CDR3 sequences, with around 5.7% occurring only once. The V gene is TRBV7-9, the J gene TRBJ2-7, with 9 nucleotides matching TRBD1. Sample: naive T cells sorted from blood. This clonotype originated in a man between 18 and 35 years old in good health. CDR3 in DNA: TGTGCCAGCAGCGCCACAGGGGGCCGTTACGAGCAGTACTTC. It yields the protein CASSATGGRYEQYF.